The sequence of this T cell receptor beta chain was determined in a study of T cell responses to AZD1222 COVID-19 vaccine. Study conclusions and caveats: Baseline serostatus was positive in only a handful of AZD1222 recipients. Donors skewed white British and female; clonal diversity was possibly underestimated.

Germline trimming cut 5 bases from V and 5 bases from J; bases unmatched to any gene: 8. CDR1 and CDR2 from the germline V gene are SEHNR and FQNEAQ (reference sequence). This CDR3 comprises 15 residues. On this clone: Its matching antigen is unknown.

The assay was immunoSEQ multiplex PCR, and TCRdb's table has in-frame clones only and misses some. The table shows roughly 130,000 clones, with roughly 92% occurring only once. This sequence was found in an adult who received the AZD1222 COVID-19 vaccine. The sequencing here drew on peripheral blood, taken 28 days after the second AZD1222 dose. The chain uses TRBV7-9 and TRBJ1-4; 7 bases map to TRBD1. The CDR3 sequence is CASSRPGTVNEKLFF. The CDR3 DNA follows: TGTGCCAGCAGCCGGCCCGGGACAGTGAATGAAAAACTGTTTTTT.